Reported below is one T cell receptor beta chain. Its antigen is undetermined. This sample stems from a study of T cell responses to AZD1222 COVID-19 vaccine. General study points: After the peak T cell response, and only then, were repertoires sampled.

TCRdb's table, derived via immunoSEQ multiplex PCR, lists solely in-frame clones and lacks some. The table records 190,000 or so clones, 88% of them present only once. CDR3 length: 14 residues. Losses at the gene ends were 2 bases for V and 3 bases for J; bases not matched to a gene: 2. Germline V CDR1 and CDR2: KGHDR, SFDVKD. This specimen consisted of peripheral blood, obtained 28 days after the second AZD1222 dose. The source is an adult who received the AZD1222 COVID-19 vaccine. The chain employs TRBV24-1 and TRBJ1-1, with 7 bases aligning to TRBD1. CDR3 DNA: TGTGCCACCAGTGATTCAGGGGGACACACTGAAGCTTTCTTT. It codes for CATSDSGGHTEAFF.